The 4 T cell receptor beta chains given below trace back to one sample, sequenced in a study of regulatory T cells in long-lasting Graves disease. Sample time point: persistent/refractory GD, antithyroid drugs over 5 years with positive TRAb. The TCR library was prepared using RNA isolated from PBMCs. Building of the TCR beta libraries involved iRepertoire HTBI primers and Arm-PCR of CDR3 regions. MiXCR, applied by TCRdb to the multiplex PCR reads, yields one record per CDR3 protein. This table holds roughly 700,000 distinct CDR3 sequences, around 30% found once. The source was peripheral blood mononuclear cells (PBMCs), collected when the disease was refractory, from a patient treated with antithyroid drugs. The receptors shown here come from a female donor with Graves disease.

This chain joins TRBV14 and TRBJ2-7, with 8 nucleotides matching TRBD1. The CDR3 loop spans 14 amino acids. Germline loops: CDR1 SGHDN, CDR2 FVKESK. V lost 4 bases, J lost 7 bases, and 9 bases stayed unmatched. This CDR3 is CASSRPGGVGEQYF. The DNA for the CDR3 is TGTGCCAGCAGCCGGCCAGGGGGCGTGGGGGAGCAGTACTTC.

On this clonotype: The CDR3 end shows no conserved phenylalanine or tryptophan, and so a read error is likely. The rearrangement joins TRBV12-3 or TRBV12-4 to TRBJ1-1, with unresolved D. The CDR3 consists of 14 residues. The V and J ends lost 4 bases and 2 bases respectively, with 11 bases between them. The CDR3 reads CASSSVGRNTEAFS. The CDR3 DNA reads as TGTGCCAGCAGTTCCGTCGGTAGAAACACTGAAGCTTTCTCT.

The gene calls are TRBV11-1 and TRBJ1-2, with TRBD1 identical over 8 bases. This CDR3 has 14 residues. Germline assignment: CDR1 SGHAT and CDR2 FQDESV (reference sequence). The ends lost 5 bases at V and 4 bases at J; junction bases unmatched: 6. CDR3 coding DNA: TGTGCCAGCAGCGCGACAGGGGAGGGCTATGGCTACACCTTC. Encoded protein: CASSATGEGYGYTF.

Only a few counts were recorded for this clonotype. The chain is built from TRBV12-5 and TRBJ2-5, with 8 nucleotides matching TRBD2. Germline V gives CDR1 LGHNT, CDR2 FRNRAP. The CDR3 sequence is 16 residues long. V dropped 7 bases and J dropped 3; count of bases not matched to a gene: 13. In nucleotides, the CDR3 is TGTGCTAGTGCCGCCGGGGGAGGAGCGGGAGAAGAGACCCAGTACTTC. This codes for CASAAGGGAGEETQYF.